The 10 T cell receptor beta chains presented below share a single source sample, sequenced in a study of blood T cell repertoires in COVID-19. TCRdb's table, derived via immunoSEQ multiplex PCR, lists solely in-frame clones and lacks some. The sample has tens of thousands of clones; 70% to 85% are singletons. Sequencing was done on a sample of peripheral blood. The receptors shown here come from a man aged 65 to 79 with acute or convalescent COVID-19.

The gene calls are TRBV5-1 and TRBJ1-1; 10 nucleotides align to TRBD1. This CDR3 comprises 17 residues. Trimming at V came to 0 bases and at J to 5 bases, leaving 10 bases not matched to a gene. Germline values: CDR1 SGHRS, CDR2 YFSETQ. The CDR3 spells CASSLGGTGALLTEAFF. Written as DNA, the CDR3 is TGCGCCAGCAGCTTGGGCGGGACAGGGGCCCTTTTAACTGAAGCTTTCTTT.

This rearrangement joins TRBV19 to TRBJ1-1; D ambiguous. The ends were cut back, 1 base at V and 0 bases at J, with 6 bases in the middle. This CDR3 spans 14 amino acids. Per germline, CDR1 LNHDA and CDR2 SQIVND (reference sequence). The CDR3 loop reads CASSIGAMNTEAFF. Written as DNA, the CDR3 is TGTGCCAGTAGTATAGGGGCCATGAACACTGAAGCTTTCTTT.

The V and J genes are TRBV15 and TRBJ1-4, with TRBD1 matching over 10 bases. Germline V gene data show CDR1 as LNHNV and CDR2 as YYDKDF (reference sequence). The CDR3 has 14 residues. The V gene end was trimmed by 1 base and the J gene end by 8 bases; junction bases not matched to a gene: 1. The CDR3 here is CATSRGTGGEKLFF. CDR3 sequence (DNA): TGTGCCACCAGCAGAGGGACAGGGGGAGAAAAACTGTTTTTT.

The chain is built from TRBV3-1 (or the pseudogene TRBV3-2) and TRBJ2-5; maybe TRBD1 (6 bases). Germline CDR1 is LGHDT and CDR2 is YNNKEL (reference sequence). This CDR3 is 15 amino acids long. V lost 9 bases to trimming and J lost 4 bases, with 21 bases between them. This CDR3 reads CASTGTLRARETQYF. CDR3 DNA: TGTGCCAGTACCGGGACATTAAGGGCGCGAGAGACCCAGTACTTC.

The V call is TRBV5-4, the J call TRBJ2-7; the match to TRBD1 covers 8 bases. The ends lost 4 bases at V and 2 bases at J; junction bases unmatched: 2. Germline V gene data show CDR1 as SGHNT and CDR2 as YYREEE (reference sequence). CDR3 length: 13 residues. CDR3 sequence: CASSEQGAYEQYF. CDR3 in DNA: TGTGCCAGCAGCGAACAGGGGGCCTACGAGCAGTACTTC.

This chain links TRBV6-2 or TRBV6-3 with TRBJ1-1; D perhaps matches TRBD1 (6 bases). V was pared by 0 bases and J by 6 bases, with 23 bases between. The CDR3 is 18 amino acids. Germline V gene sequence: CDR1 MNHEY, CDR2 SVGEGT. The CDR3 coding sequence is TGTGCCAGCAGTTACTCGATATTTGGGGGCCTCCACGGCTCTGAAGCTTTCTTT. It is translated as CASSYSIFGGLHGSEAFF.

The chain is built from TRBV9 and TRBJ2-1; D is unresolved. Trimming shortened V by 4 bases and J by 8 bases, and 19 bases separated the two germline ends. Germline CDR1 and CDR2: SGDLS and YYNGEE. The CDR3 is 15 residues long. CDR3: CASSRTTAPSDEQFF. CDR3 DNA: TGTGCCAGCAGCCGTACCACTGCACCAAGCGATGAGCAGTTCTTC.

V usage is TRBV10-3 and J usage is TRBJ1-2; TRBD1 agrees at 8 bases. Germline CDR1 and CDR2: ENHRY and SYGVKD. The ends lost 4 bases at V and 4 bases at J; junction bases unmatched: 11. The CDR3 loop spans 16 amino acids. CDR3 amino acids: CAISAGTGGGGYGYTF. The DNA of the CDR3 is TGTGCCATCAGTGCGGGGACAGGCGGCGGGGGCTATGGCTACACCTTC.

The chain has TRBV4-3 and TRBJ1-2, with D perhaps TRBD1 (6 bases). V lost 3 bases, J lost 4 bases, and 9 bases lay in between. The length of the CDR3 is 13 residues. The V gene's germline CDR1 is LGHNA and CDR2 YSLEER. The chain's CDR3 is CASSQGHLYGYTF. In DNA form, the CDR3 reads TGCGCCAGCAGCCAGGGACACCTCTATGGCTACACCTTC.

The V gene is TRBV18, the J gene TRBJ1-1; the match to TRBD1 covers 7 bases. The CDR3 spans 18 residues. The junction had 15 bases not matched to a gene; V was cut back by 3 bases and J by 2 bases. Germline V CDR1 and CDR2: KGHSH, LQKENI. CDR3 nucleotide sequence: TGTGCCAGCTCACCGCGCTTGAGTACCGGGACAGCCAACACTGAAGCTTTCTTT. Translated: CASSPRLSTGTANTEAFF.